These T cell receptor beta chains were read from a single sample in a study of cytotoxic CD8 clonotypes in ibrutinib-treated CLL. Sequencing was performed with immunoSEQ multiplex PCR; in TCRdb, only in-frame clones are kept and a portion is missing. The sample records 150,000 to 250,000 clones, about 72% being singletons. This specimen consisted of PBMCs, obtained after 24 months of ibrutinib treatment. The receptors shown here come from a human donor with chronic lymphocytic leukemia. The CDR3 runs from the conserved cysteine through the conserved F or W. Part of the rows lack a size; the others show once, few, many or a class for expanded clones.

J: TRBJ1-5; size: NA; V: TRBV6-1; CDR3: CASSENGNYQPQHF
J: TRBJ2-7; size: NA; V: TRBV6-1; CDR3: CASRKGLTTEQYF
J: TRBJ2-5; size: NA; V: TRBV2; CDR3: CASRGETQYF
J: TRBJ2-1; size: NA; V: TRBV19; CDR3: CASSSWGRLAGGPGEEQFF
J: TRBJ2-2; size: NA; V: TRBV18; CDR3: CASPTRGENTGELFF
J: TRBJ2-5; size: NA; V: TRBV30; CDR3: CAWSRSFYGKGQETQYF
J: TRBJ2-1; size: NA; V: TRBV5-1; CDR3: CASKGGGSSYNEQFF
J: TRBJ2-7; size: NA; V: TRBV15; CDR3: CATSSGTGSSGQYF
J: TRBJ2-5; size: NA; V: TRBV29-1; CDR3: CSVEVWIQETQYF
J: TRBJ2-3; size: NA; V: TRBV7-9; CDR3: CASITGGRTDTQYF
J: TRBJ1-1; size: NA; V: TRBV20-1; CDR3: CSRTVNTEAFF
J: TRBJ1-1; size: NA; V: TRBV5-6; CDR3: CASSFLQGDTEAFF
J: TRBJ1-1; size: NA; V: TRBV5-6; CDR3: CASSWMNTEAFF
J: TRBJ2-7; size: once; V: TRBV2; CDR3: CANLGGAAYEQYF
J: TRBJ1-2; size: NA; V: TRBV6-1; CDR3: CASIAGPYGYTF
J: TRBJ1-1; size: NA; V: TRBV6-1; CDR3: CASSDGINTEAFF
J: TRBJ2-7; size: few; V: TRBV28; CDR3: CASSLRLAEQYF
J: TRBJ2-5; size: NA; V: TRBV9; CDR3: CASSVSGSGMSHETQYF
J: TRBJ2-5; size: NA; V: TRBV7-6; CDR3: CASSLVWTGDAETQYF
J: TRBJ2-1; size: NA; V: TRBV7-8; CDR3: CASSVDWPVSYNEQFF
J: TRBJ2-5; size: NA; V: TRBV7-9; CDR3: CASSPAVRRETQYF
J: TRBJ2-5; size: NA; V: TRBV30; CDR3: CAWSVDIQETQYF
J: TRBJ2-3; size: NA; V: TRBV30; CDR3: CAWSTGQGAFTDTQYF
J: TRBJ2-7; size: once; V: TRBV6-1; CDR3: CASSVPTSGRQGEQYF
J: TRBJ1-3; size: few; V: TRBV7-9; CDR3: CASSLDRTGNTIYF
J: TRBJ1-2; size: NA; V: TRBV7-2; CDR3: CASSLDRGRVGYTF
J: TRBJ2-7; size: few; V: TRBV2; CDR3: CASSEAGLAAFYEQYF
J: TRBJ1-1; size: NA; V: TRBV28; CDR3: CASSLAGTENTEAFF
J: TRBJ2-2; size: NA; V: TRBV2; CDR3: CASSELLVGELFF
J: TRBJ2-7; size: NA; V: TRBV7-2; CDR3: CASSLGIFYEQYF
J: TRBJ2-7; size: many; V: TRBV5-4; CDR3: CASSLMASGRNRYEQYF
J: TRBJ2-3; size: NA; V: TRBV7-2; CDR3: CASSLSHTDTQYF
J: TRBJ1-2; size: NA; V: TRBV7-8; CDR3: CASSLLGGVDYGYTF
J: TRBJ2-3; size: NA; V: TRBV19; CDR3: CASSRRTVNTDTQYF
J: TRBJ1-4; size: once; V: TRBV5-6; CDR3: CASSLITTNEKLFF
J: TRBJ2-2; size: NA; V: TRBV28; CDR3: CASRRAGLAGGAIGELFF
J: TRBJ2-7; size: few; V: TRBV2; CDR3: CASSEGLYEQYF
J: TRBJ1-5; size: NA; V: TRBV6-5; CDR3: CASRLQGNQPQHF
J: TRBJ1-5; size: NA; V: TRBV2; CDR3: CASSDRGGRHQPQHF
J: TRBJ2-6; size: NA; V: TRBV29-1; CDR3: CSVRTPRPSGANVLTF
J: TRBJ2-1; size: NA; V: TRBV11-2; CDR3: CASSLDNWLAGVYNEQFF
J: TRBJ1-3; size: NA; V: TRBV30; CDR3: CAWSSYGGGNTIYF
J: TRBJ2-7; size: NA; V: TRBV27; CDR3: CASSLSGAFYEQYF
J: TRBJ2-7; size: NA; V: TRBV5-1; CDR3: CASSFKGAGDYEQYF
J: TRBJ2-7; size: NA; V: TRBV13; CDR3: CASSSQVYEQYF
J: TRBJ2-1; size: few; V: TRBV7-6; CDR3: CASSYVGSYNEQFF
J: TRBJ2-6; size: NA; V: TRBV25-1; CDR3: CATAPPSGANVLTF
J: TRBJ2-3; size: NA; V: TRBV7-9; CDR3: CASSRTLQGSTDTQYF
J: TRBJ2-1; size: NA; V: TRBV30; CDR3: CAWSVGRLDEQFF